These 14 T cell receptor beta chains came from one sample sequenced in a study of OX40 agonist ivuxolimab in advanced cancers. The table came from immunoSEQ multiplex PCR; TCRdb's copy has only in-frame clones and leaves some out. This table holds over 70,000 clones, 86% found once. The sample here was CD4+ or CD8+ T cells sorted from blood, taken in a trial of the OX40 agonist ivuxolimab. The receptors here all came from an adult with an advanced solid tumor such as melanoma, head and neck, liver or kidney cancer.

The rearrangement joins TRBV6-1 to TRBJ1-1; D is uncertain. Germline V gives CDR1 MNHNS, CDR2 SASEGT. The CDR3 runs 15 residues. The V end lost 2 bases, the J end lost 6 bases, and 16 bases lay between the germline ends. CDR3 nucleotides: TGTGCCAGCAGTGAATACACACGGGAGCAGGCTGAAGCTTTCTTT. As protein: CASSEYTREQAEAFF.

V gene TRBV29-1 combines with J gene TRBJ1-5; D is unresolved. V gave up 4 bases and J gave up 5 bases, with 12 bases separating them. CDR1 and CDR2 from the germline V gene are SQVTM and ANQGSEA. CDR3 size: 13 residues. CDR3 nucleotides: TGCAGCGTTGCCGGAGGGATGGATCAGCCCCAGCATTTT. Protein: CSVAGGMDQPQHF. Variable domain in full (rest from reference TRBV29-1 and TRBJ1-5): SAVISQKPSRDICQRGTSLTIQCQVDSQVTMMFWYRQQPGQSLTLIATANQGSEATYESGFVIDKFPISRPNLTFSTLTVSNMSPEDSSIYLCSVAGGMDQPQHFGDGTRLSIL.

The chain couples TRBV6-5 to TRBJ2-1; perhaps TRBD2 as D (5 bases). This CDR3 region has 13 residues. V lost 8 bases, J lost 5 bases, and 13 bases lay in between. Germline CDR1 and CDR2: MNHEY and SVGAGI. CDR3: CASCRQTNNEQFF. The DNA of the CDR3 is TGTGCCAGCTGTAGGCAGACTAACAATGAGCAGTTCTTC.

The chain combines TRBV5-1 with TRBJ1-2; 7 bases are a match to TRBD1. The germline V gene encodes CDR1 SGHRS and CDR2 YFSETQ. V was pared by 4 bases and J by 4 bases, with 19 bases of the junction left unmatched. The CDR3 sequence is 18 residues long. This CDR3 is CASSVARDSPQGGYGYTF. In nucleotides, the CDR3 is TGCGCCAGCAGCGTAGCAAGGGACTCCCCCCAGGGGGGCTATGGCTACACCTTC. Using reference TRBV5-1 and TRBJ1-2 for the parts outside the CDR3, the full variable domain is KAGVTQTPRYLIKTRGQQVTLSCSPISGHRSVSWYQQTPGQGLQFLFEYFSETQRNKGNFPGRFSGRQFSNSRSEMNVSTLELGDSALYLCASSVARDSPQGGYGYTFGSGTRLTVV.

CDR3 sequence (DNA): TGTGCCAGCAGCTTGGCCCTAGCGGGGGCTACAGATACGCAGTATTTT. Translated, it gives CASSLALAGATDTQYF. The genes are TRBV5-6 and TRBJ2-3, with 10 positions matching TRBD2. Trimming removed 0 bases from V and 3 bases from J; junction bases left unmatched: 4. This CDR3 spans 16 amino acids. Per germline, CDR1 SGHDT and CDR2 YYEEEE. Supplemented by reference TRBV5-6 and TRBJ2-3, the full variable domain reads DAGVTQSPTHLIKTRGQQVTLRCSPKSGHDTVSWYQQALGQGPQFIFQYYEEEERQRGNFPDRFSGHQFPNYSSELNVNALLLGDSALYLCASSLALAGATDTQYFGPGTRLTVL.

The DNA of the CDR3 is TGTGCCAGCAGTGCACAGGGGGCAACAGAAAAACTGTTTTTT. Translated, it gives CASSAQGATEKLFF. The J gene is TRBJ1-4, the V gene TRBV2, with 9 bases that match TRBD1. This CDR3 has 14 amino acids. V was pared by 4 bases and J by 8 bases, with 5 bases of the junction left unmatched. Germline lookup yields CDR1 SNHLY and CDR2 FYNNEI.

The V gene is TRBV6-1, the J gene TRBJ1-1; D not certain. Germline CDR1 MNHNS, CDR2 SASEGT. There are 13 residues in the CDR3. V was trimmed by 1 base and J by 8 bases, leaving 11 bases between them. The CDR3 sequence: CASSEEAQREAFF. The DNA for the CDR3 is TGTGCCAGCAGTGAAGAGGCACAGCGAGAAGCTTTCTTT.

The chain recombines TRBV28 with TRBJ1-1, with unresolved D. The CDR3 sequence is 12 residues long. Germline CDR1 is MDHEN and CDR2 is SYDVKM. Trimming pared 10 bases from V and 8 bases from J, leaving 17 bases between. The DNA of the CDR3 is TGTGCCACCCGCAGACAACCCCAAGAAGCTTTCTTT. Translation gives CATRRQPQEAFF.

The chain links TRBV19 to TRBJ2-7, with D uncertain. The germline V gene has CDR1 LNHDA and CDR2 SQIVND (reference sequence). Trimming stripped 1 base from V and 3 bases from J, with 4 bases between. The length of the CDR3 is 12 residues. CDR3 coding DNA: TGTGCCAGTAGTATAGTGGGCTACGAGCAGTACTTC. It codes for CASSIVGYEQYF.

The chain has TRBV2 and TRBJ1-1; 8 bases line up with TRBD1. This CDR3 is 14 amino acids long. Unmatched junction bases numbered 5, after V lost 7 bases and J lost 1 base. The germline V gene has CDR1 SNHLY and CDR2 FYNNEI. Written as DNA, the CDR3 is TGTGCCAGCAAAAGGACAGGGCGGAACACTGAAGCTTTCTTT. Protein product: CASKRTGRNTEAFF.

The gene calls are TRBV6-1 and TRBJ2-7; 9 bases line up with TRBD1. Germline loops: CDR1 MNHNS, CDR2 SASEGT. With 7 bases clipped from V and 4 bases from J, the junction kept 11 bases outside the gene matches. CDR3 length equals 15 residues. CDR3 DNA sequence: TGTGCCAGCAAAACCGAGGGACAGGGAATATACGAGCAGTACTTC. Protein: CASKTEGQGIYEQYF.

This clone was picked up a small number of times. The chain recombines TRBV4-3 with TRBJ1-6; TRBD1 might be the D (6 bases). CDR1 and CDR2 (germline): LGHNA, YSLEER. This CDR3 has 15 amino acids. The V and J ends lost 0 bases and 7 bases respectively, with 10 bases between them. The CDR3 spells CASSQEGRGNSPLHF. The CDR3 bases are TGCGCCAGCAGCCAAGAGGGGAGGGGGAATTCACCCCTCCACTTT.

The gene calls are TRBV7-8 and TRBJ2-2; TRBD1 matches at 7 bases. Trimming took 2 bases from V and 4 from J; bases not matched to a gene: 4. Germline V gene sequence: CDR1 SGHVS, CDR2 FQNEAQ. CDR3 length equals 15 residues. The DNA for the CDR3 is TGTGCCAGCAGCTTATCACAGGGGAGCACCGGGGAGCTGTTTTTT. Amino acid sequence: CASSLSQGSTGELFF.

The genes are TRBV28 and TRBJ1-1; 9 bases are a match to TRBD1. V lost 5 bases, J lost 11 bases, and 12 bases stayed unmatched. CDR1 is MDHEN and CDR2 is SYDVKM in the germline V gene. This CDR3 region has 14 residues. The CDR3 region is CASSPQPGQGDAFF. The CDR3, as DNA: TGTGCCAGCAGTCCACAACCGGGACAGGGAGACGCTTTCTTT. The full variable domain, its missing parts supplied by reference TRBV28 and TRBJ1-1, is DVKVTQSSRYLVKRTGEKVFLECVQDMDHENMFWYRQDPGLGLRLIYFSYDVKMKEKGDIPEGYSVSREKKERFSLILESASTNQTSMYLCASSPQPGQGDAFFGQGTRLTVV.